The 21 T cell receptor beta chains in this list originate from one sample, sequenced in a study of cytomegalovirus exposure and HLA in healthy donors. In the PCR, 60 Vbeta and 13 Jbeta primers were used. The data were produced by immunoSEQ multiplex PCR, yet TCRdb's version contains in-frame clones alone and is incomplete. With about 130,000 clones in the sample, the ten largest clones hold 1.5% to 2%. The sample comprised PBMCs. These receptors came from a woman aged 60-75 years in good health and CMV-seronegative.

V is TRBV6-5 and J is TRBJ1-2; D uncertain. This CDR3 has 15 amino acids. Trimming took off 0 bases at V and 6 bases at J, with 14 bases between the two ends. Germline CDR1 and CDR2: MNHEY and SVGAGI. This CDR3 reads CASSYSNTAGHGYTF. For the CDR3, the DNA is TGTGCCAGCAGTTACTCGAATACGGCAGGTCATGGCTACACCTTC.

V gene TRBV19 combines with J gene TRBJ1-6; TRBD1 aligns across 7 bases. The CDR3 totals 15 residues. From germline, CDR1 is LNHDA and CDR2 SQIVND (reference sequence). Trimming at V came to 1 base and at J to 7 bases, leaving 4 bases not matched to a gene. CDR3 amino acids: CASSIGQGTNSPLHF. CDR3 nucleotide sequence: TGTGCCAGTAGTATAGGACAGGGTACGAATTCACCCCTCCACTTT. Full variable domain (outside the CDR3, taken from reference TRBV19 and TRBJ1-6): DGGITQSPKYLFRKEGQNVTLSCEQNLNHDAMYWYRQDPGQGLRLIYYSQIVNDFQKGDIAEGYSVSREKKESFPLTVTSAQKNPTAFYLCASSIGQGTNSPLHFGNGTRLTVT.

This rearrangement joins TRBV19 to TRBJ2-7; 10 bases align to TRBD2. CDR1 is LNHDA, CDR2 SQIVND, per germline (reference sequence). Trimming removed 5 bases from V and 6 bases from J; junction bases left unmatched: 10. This CDR3 comprises 15 residues. CDR3 coding DNA: TGTGCCAGTAGTTCATTAGCGGGGGGCAGCTCCGAGCAGTACTTC. Translation gives CASSSLAGGSSEQYF.

This chain joins TRBV6-5 and TRBJ2-1, with a tentative D call TRBD1 (6 bases). Germline V lookup: CDR1 MNHEY, CDR2 SVGAGI. V was pared by 11 bases and J by 3 bases, with 8 bases between. The CDR3 covers 11 residues. The DNA for the CDR3 is TGTGCCCCCAGGGGCTACAATGAGCAGTTCTTC. It translates to CAPRGYNEQFF.

The chain joins TRBV30 to TRBJ2-3; D not certain. V dropped 0 bases and J dropped 1 base, with 8 bases sitting between them. The germline V gene has CDR1 GTSNPN and CDR2 SVGIG (reference sequence). This CDR3 has 14 amino acids. CDR3 nucleotides: TGTGCCTGGAGTGTGACCCGGGGCACAGATACGCAGTATTTT. This translates into CAWSVTRGTDTQYF.

The chain has TRBV29-1 and TRBJ1-1, with D maybe TRBD1 (6 bases). V dropped 7 bases and J dropped 0 bases, with 12 bases sitting between them. The CDR3 has 13 residues. Germline CDR1 is SQVTM and CDR2 is ANQGSEA. CDR3 sequence reads: CSAGGQLNTEAFF. CDR3 DNA: TGCAGCGCAGGAGGACAGCTGAACACTGAAGCTTTCTTT.

This sequence joins TRBV19 and TRBJ2-7; 8 bases align to TRBD1. J was trimmed by 3 bases and V by 5 bases; bases with no gene match: 3. The CDR3 consists of 13 residues. Germline V gene sequence: CDR1 LNHDA, CDR2 SQIVND (reference sequence). CDR3 amino acids: CASSLGQGYEQYF. The DNA of the CDR3 is TGTGCCAGTAGTCTCGGACAGGGCTACGAGCAGTACTTC.

V gene TRBV19 combines with J gene TRBJ2-5, with D possibly being TRBD2 (6 bases). The V gene's germline CDR1 is LNHDA and CDR2 SQIVND (reference sequence). Trimming shortened V by 3 bases and J by 3 bases, and 11 bases separated the two germline ends. The CDR3 covers 14 residues. This chain's CDR3 is CASSIFGGKETQYF. The CDR3 coding sequence is TGTGCCAGTAGTATTTTCGGGGGTAAAGAGACCCAGTACTTC.

V usage is TRBV7-6 and J usage is TRBJ2-7, with 7 bases matching TRBD2. Germline V gene lookup returns CDR1 SGHVS and CDR2 FNYEAQ. V lost 1 base to trimming and J lost 1 base; unmatched junction nucleotides: 13. This CDR3 comprises 18 residues. The CDR3 sequence is CASSLDGMRLADSYEQYF. The CDR3 coding sequence is TGTGCCAGCAGCTTAGACGGGATGAGGCTAGCGGATTCCTACGAGCAGTACTTC.

The chain combines TRBV10-3 with TRBJ2-3; 8 bases align to TRBD2. Germline CDR1 ENHRY, CDR2 SYGVKD. Germline trimming cut 0 bases from V and 6 bases from J; bases unmatched to any gene: 11. The CDR3 extends over 17 amino acids. CDR3 bases: TGTGCCATCAGTGAGTCAAGGGAAGGACTAGCAAGGGATACGCAGTATTTT. It specifies CAISESREGLARDTQYF.

J is TRBJ2-7 and V is TRBV21-1; the table assigns TRBD2, which was not confirmed against the DNA. TRBV21-1 is labeled a pseudogene. CDR3 length: 15 residues. The DNA of the CDR3 is TGTGCCAGCCACTCAGCGGGGGGGACCTACGAAGGGCAGTACTTC. This translates into CASHSAGGTYEGQYF.

The chain recombines TRBV7-2 with TRBJ2-2, with D tentatively TRBD2 (6 bases). V was trimmed by 8 bases and J by 4 bases, leaving 11 bases between them. Germline CDR1 SGHTA, CDR2 FQGNSA. The CDR3 spans 13 residues. CDR3 DNA sequence: TGTGCCAGCTTAGCGGACCCCACCGGGGAGCTGTTTTTT. This translates into CASLADPTGELFF.

The chain combines TRBV7-8 with TRBJ2-7; 9 positions match TRBD1. V trimming: 4 bases; J trimming: 5 bases; junction bases outside the gene matches: 15. The CDR3 totals 17 residues. Looked up from germline, CDR1 is SGHVS and CDR2 is FQNEAQ. This chain's CDR3 is CASSSRFGQGRLDEQYF. For the CDR3, the DNA is TGTGCCAGCAGCTCTCGATTTGGACAGGGGCGGTTAGACGAGCAGTACTTC. Filled out from reference TRBV7-8 and TRBJ2-7, the complete variable domain reads GAGVSQSPRYKVAKRGQDVALRCDPISGHVSLFWYQQALGQGPEFLTYFQNEAQLDKSGLPSDRFFAERPEGSVSTLKIQRTQQEDSAVYLCASSSRFGQGRLDEQYFGPGTRLTVT.

The rearrangement links TRBV11-3 to TRBJ1-1; 10 bases match TRBD1. With V trimmed by 2 bases and J by 5 bases, 8 bases remained unmatched. There are 16 residues in the CDR3. Germline V lookup: CDR1 SGHNT, CDR2 YENEEA. This chain's CDR3 is CASSLQGQGRSTEAFF. The CDR3 nucleotides are TGTGCCAGCAGCTTACAGGGACAGGGGCGAAGTACTGAAGCTTTCTTT.

This chain links TRBV2 with TRBJ2-3, with 13 bases matching TRBD2. The germline gives CDR1 SNHLY, CDR2 FYNNEI. CDR3 length equals 18 residues. Trimming at V came to 3 bases and at J to 3 bases, leaving 9 bases not matched to a gene. CDR3 nucleotides: TGTGCCAGCAGTGAGACTAGCGGGGGGCCCGATATAACAGATACGCAGTATTTT. Its protein is CASSETSGGPDITDTQYF. The variable domain in full, with the rest retrieved from reference TRBV2 and TRBJ2-3, is EPEVTQTPSHQVTQMGQEVILRCVPISNHLYFYWYRQILGQKVEFLVSFYNNEISEKSEIFDDQFSVERPDGSNFTLKIRSTKLEDSAMYFCASSETSGGPDITDTQYFGPGTRLTVL.

The chain combines TRBV18 with TRBJ2-7; perhaps TRBD1 as D (5 bases). The CDR3 contains 14 residues. V was pared by 5 bases and J by 0 bases, with 11 bases between. The V gene's germline CDR1 is KGHSH and CDR2 LQKENI. CDR3 bases: TGTGCCAGCTCAACCCAGGGTCCCTCCTACGAGCAGTACTTC. Its translation: CASSTQGPSYEQYF.

The chain employs TRBV5-6 and TRBJ1-1; 7 nucleotides match TRBD1. The ends lost 3 bases at V and 1 base at J; junction bases unmatched: 6. CDR3 length: 15 amino acids. Looked up from germline, CDR1 is SGHDT and CDR2 is YYEEEE. CDR3 bases: TGTGCCAGCAGCTCGCCCACAGGGGCGAACACTGAAGCTTTCTTT. Its translation is CASSSPTGANTEAFF.

The chain employs TRBV4-1 and TRBJ1-5; D is perhaps TRBD1 (6 bases). CDR3 size: 13 residues. Germline values: CDR1 MGHRA, CDR2 YSYEKL. Trimming took 3 bases from V and 10 from J, leaving 13 bases between them. The CDR3 loop is CASSQILRGPQHF. The CDR3 nucleotides read TGCGCCAGCAGCCAGATTCTCAGGGGCCCCCAGCATTTT.

The V and J genes are TRBV4-1 and TRBJ2-2, with TRBD1 as a possible D gene (6 bases). CDR1 is MGHRA and CDR2 is YSYEKL in the germline V gene. The CDR3 is 16 amino acids. V lost 5 bases and J 4 bases, leaving 17 bases between the germline ends. CDR3 amino acids: CASSVRQALVTGELFF. Here the CDR3 DNA reads TGCGCCAGCAGCGTTAGACAGGCTCTTGTCACCGGGGAGCTGTTTTTT.

The chain carries TRBV5-1 and TRBJ2-5; the D is unclear. This CDR3 contains 14 residues. Trimming stripped 5 bases from V and 2 bases from J, with 13 bases between. Germline assignment: CDR1 SGHRS and CDR2 YFSETQ. The CDR3 is CASRDQRAQETQYF. The CDR3 DNA follows: TGCGCCAGCAGAGATCAGCGAGCGCAAGAGACCCAGTACTTC.

This CDR3 is CASSRAWRAGNSPLHF. CDR3 DNA: TGTGCCAGCAGCCGGGCATGGAGGGCGGGCAATTCACCCCTCCACTTT. The chain employs TRBV14 and TRBJ1-6; D not certain. This CDR3 has 16 amino acids. Germline CDR1 SGHDN, CDR2 FVKESK. V gave up 4 bases and J gave up 7 bases, with 17 bases separating them.